This T cell receptor (beta chain) was sequenced in a study of glioma-infiltrating T cells after dendritic cell vaccination. This clone turned up a few times. Its target is unknown. Per the germline V gene, CDR1 is MDHEN and CDR2 is SYDVKM. The CDR3 covers 15 residues. Trimming shortened V by 3 bases and J by 3 bases, and 12 bases separated the two germline ends. Overall study findings and caveats: Higher pretreatment TIL content predicted longer progression-free time and survival.

Profiled with immunoSEQ multiplex PCR; TCRdb holds only in-frame clones, not every one. The sample contains about 82,000 clones, under 85% of which appear only once. Time point given: after dendritic cell vaccination, including at tumor progression/relapse. The chain links TRBV28 to TRBJ1-5; D unclear. The receptor comes from a human donor with glioblastoma. Sequences were derived from blood, sampled after dendritic cell vaccination. CDR3 region: CASSLRSAINQPQHF. The CDR3 coding sequence is TGTGCCAGCAGTTTGAGGTCAGCCATCAATCAGCCCCAGCATTTT.